The clone carrying this T cell receptor (beta chain) is medium-sized by frequency. The sequenced fragment ends 3 residues before the CDR3 boundary, so the rest is inferred from the germline J gene. Sequencing was performed with immunoSEQ multiplex PCR; in TCRdb, only in-frame clones are kept and a portion is missing. The table for this sample gives tens of thousands of clones. This entry belongs to a study of T cells in women clearing cervical HPV infection. This CDR3 comprises 15 residues. V dropped 0 bases and J dropped 0 bases, with 6 bases sitting between them. In germline, CDR1 is MNHNS, CDR2 SASEGT.

The sequencing sample was made of blood buffy coat. This clonotype was sampled from a woman between 18 and 69 years old with a cervical HPV16 infection that either progressed to CIN3+ or cleared (not recorded which). The chain couples TRBV6-1 to TRBJ2-1; tentative D call: TRBD1 (6 bases). The sequenced CDR3 bases are TGTGCCAGCAGTGAAGCAGGGGGCTCCTACAATGAG. Translated, it gives CASSEAGGSYNE. The entire CDR3 reads CASSEAGGSYNEQFF.